The source of this T cell receptor (beta chain) is a study of beta chain features in type 1 diabetes. Whole-study context: Healthy donors and patients had similar age, gender and cell yields. Study findings and constraints: Moderate yet significant TCRB CDR3 shortening was seen in Type 1 diabetes patients in all four CD4+ subsets.

Sequenced material consisted of expressed TCRB transcripts (all of the isolated RNA was reverse transcribed). Measured with immunoSEQ multiplex PCR; TCRdb has only the in-frame clones, and not every one. The sample shows 500,000 to 800,000 clones, 9.5% to 15% of them seen only once. Stem cell-like memory, regulatory, central memory and naive CD4+ cells were sorted via CD45RO/CCR7/CD25/CD127/CD95/CD27. All sorted populations exceeded 95% purity. This clone came up a few times. What it recognizes is unknown. The receptor was derived from a man aged 30-40 years with type 1 diabetes. Sequenced input: naive CD4+ T cells from blood.

CDR3 in DNA: TGCAGCGTTGATGGGCAGGGGGCCAAGACCCAGTACTTC. It translates to CSVDGQGAKTQYF. This chain uses TRBV29-1 with TRBJ2-5; TRBD1 matches at 8 bases. Losses at the gene ends were 3 bases for V and 6 bases for J; bases not matched to a gene: 6. The CDR3 totals 13 residues. Per germline, CDR1 SQVTM and CDR2 ANQGSEA.